Described below is a single T cell receptor (beta chain) sequence and its context. Assay: immunoSEQ multiplex PCR; the TCRdb copy retains only in-frame clones and omits some. Here the sample spans approximately 64,000 clones, less than 95% being singletons. The data stem from a study of T cell changes during pregnancy in multiple sclerosis. Specimen: peripheral blood, collected in the second trimester of pregnancy. The clonotype comes from a female donor in good health, enrolled as a control in a pregnancy study.

The CDR3 here is CASSYGTAQETQYF. CDR3 DNA: TGTGCCAGCAGTTACGGGACAGCCCAAGAGACCCAGTACTTC. The rearrangement uses TRBV6-6 and TRBJ2-5; 7 nucleotides agree with TRBD1. CDR3 size: 14 residues. The germline CDR1 and CDR2 sequences are MNHNY and SVGAGI (reference sequence). Unmatched junction bases numbered 1, after V lost 2 bases and J lost 1 base.